Sequencing of this T cell receptor (beta chain) was carried out in a study of T cells in localized non-small cell lung cancer. Germline V gene sequence: CDR1 SGDLS, CDR2 YYNGEE. Deletions cut 5 bases from V and 5 bases from J, with 13 bases between. There are 13 residues in the CDR3. The study, taken as a whole, reports: The study detected a median approximately 55 of the top 100 tumor clones in adjacent lung. Longer overall survival was associated with a higher density of T cells in the blood.

On this clone itself: What it binds is not known.

Method: immunoSEQ multiplex PCR; TCRdb's copy keeps in-frame clones and lacks some. The sample consists of about 4,600 clones, approximately 29% of them appearing once. The chain is built from TRBV9 and TRBJ2-5; no reliable D call. The sample here was lung tumor tissue, taken before any cancer treatment. The TCR comes from a man aged 35-75 years with stage III squamous cell lung carcinoma. Here the CDR3 DNA reads TGTGCCAGCAGTGACTCACTATGGGAGACCCAGTACTTC. Translating it yields CASSDSLWETQYF.